One sample yielded the 18 T cell receptor beta chains listed below, sequenced in a study of Graves' ophthalmopathy and Graves' hyperthyroidism. RNA transcripts were the template, and TCR beta CDR3 regions were amplified from them. First-round RT-PCR used HTBI primers; second-round multiplex PCR followed. TCRdb re-analysed the multiplex PCR reads in MiXCR, keeping a single row per CDR3 protein. This table has around 1,000,000 distinct CDR3 sequences, roughly two fifths appearing once. The source material was peripheral blood or thyroid tissue (not recorded which). The source is an adult man with Graves' hyperthyroidism.

This clonotype has just a few counts. The chain carries TRBV9 and TRBJ2-5; D is perhaps TRBD2 (6 bases). Looked up from germline, CDR1 is SGDLS and CDR2 is YYNGEE. The CDR3 is made up of 14 amino acids. This CDR3 reads CASNAGGKQETQYF. CDR3 sequence (DNA): TGTGCAAGTAACGCCGGGGGAAAGCAAGAGACCCAGTACTTC. The entire variable domain, with the rest obtained from reference TRBV9 and TRBJ2-5, is as follows: DSGVTQTPKHLITATGQRVTLRCSPRSGDLSVYWYQQSLDQGLQFLIQYYNGEERAKGNILERFSAQQFPDLHSELNLSSLELGDSALYFCASNAGGKQETQYFGPGTRLLVL.

This chain joins TRBV2 and TRBJ2-7, with 8 bases fitting TRBD1. Germline V gives CDR1 SNHLY, CDR2 FYNNEI. V trimming: 5 bases; J trimming: 6 bases; junction bases outside the gene matches: 6. The CDR3 is 13 amino acids. In DNA form, the CDR3 reads TGTGCCAGCAGTCTGGGACAGGTTCTCGAGCAGTACTTC. As protein: CASSLGQVLEQYF.

As concerns this clonotype: This CDR3 fails to terminate in the conserved phenylalanine or tryptophan, so it likely reflects a read error. The limits of the CDR3 on the DNA are not certain, so only TCRdb's listed CDR3 is given. The CDR3 protein is CASSLFRDRPL. V gene TRBV5-1 combines with J gene TRBJ2-2; the listed D gene, TRBD1, was not tested against the DNA. Germline CDR1 SGHRS, CDR2 YFSETQ. The CDR3 is 11 residues long, counting both termini.

This clonotype was observed many times. The chain has TRBV2 and TRBJ2-5; 7 bases map to TRBD1. CDR3 size: 14 residues. Germline CDR1 reads SNHLY; CDR2 reads FYNNEI. Unmatched junction bases numbered 3, after V lost 0 bases and J lost 5 bases. CDR3 in DNA: TGTGCCAGCAGTGAAGCGACAGGGATGGAGACCCAGTACTTC. It translates to CASSEATGMETQYF.

As for this clonotype: Sequence at one end of the junction differs from germline and may be a read error. The chain has TRBV10-2 and TRBJ2-2; D remains ambiguous. Germline CDR1 and CDR2: WSHSY and SAAADI. This CDR3 spans 14 amino acids. In DNA form, the CDR3 reads TGTGCCACCCGAAGCCCGGCGAACACCGGGGAGCTGTTTTTT. It specifies CATRSPANTGELFF.

The chain carries TRBV14 and TRBJ1-1; no clear D gene. From germline, CDR1 is SGHDN and CDR2 FVKESK. Trimming removed 2 bases from V and 8 bases from J, with 15 bases in between. The CDR3 is made up of 14 amino acids. The CDR3 sequence: CASSQLRTAGEAFF. The CDR3 DNA sequence: TGTGCCAGCAGCCAACTTCGGACGGCAGGCGAAGCTTTCTTT.

The chain uses TRBV4-3 and TRBJ2-2; no reliable D call. CDR3 length: 14 residues. CDR1 and CDR2 from the germline V gene are LGHNA and YSLEER. Deletions cut 1 base from V and 4 bases from J, with 7 bases between. The CDR3 sequence: CASSQVFSTGELFF. In DNA, the CDR3 is TGCGCCAGCAGCCAAGTTTTTTCCACCGGGGAGCTGTTTTTT.

This clonotype has just a few counts. The CDR3 bases are TGTGCCAGCAGCGTCGAACCAGGACAGCTTGGAAACACCATATATTTT. Amino acid sequence: CASSVEPGQLGNTIYF. The chain employs TRBV9 and TRBJ1-3; D is perhaps TRBD1 (6 bases). The V gene's germline CDR1 is SGDLS and CDR2 YYNGEE. The CDR3 runs to 16 residues. Between the trimmed V and J ends, which lost 2 bases and 3 bases, there was a span of 15 bases.

Comment on this clonotype: A junction end diverges from the germline sequence, so it may reflect a read error. The chain links TRBV28 to TRBJ2-6; D is perhaps TRBD1 (5 bases). The CDR3 loop spans 14 amino acids. CDR1 MDHEN and CDR2 SYDVKM come from the germline V gene. The CDR3 DNA follows: TGTGCCAGCAGTATTGTGTCTGGGGCCAACGCCCTGACTTTC. Translation gives CASSIVSGANALTF. The full variable domain, in which reference TRBV28 and TRBJ2-6 provide the parts outside the CDR3, is DVKVTQSSRYLVKRTGEKVFLECVQDMDHENMFWYRQDPGLGLRLIYFSYDVKMKEKGDIPEGYSVSREKKERFSLILESASTNQTSMYLCASSIVSGANALTFGAGSRLTVL.

This clonotype was picked up a small number of times. CDR3 sequence (DNA): TGTGCCAGCAGCTTACGGCACGGGGATCAGCCCCAGCATTTT. This codes for CASSLRHGDQPQHF. This chain links TRBV7-3 with TRBJ1-5; D is uncertain. Germline CDR1 reads SGHTA; CDR2 reads FQGTGA. V lost 2 bases, J lost 5 bases, and 10 bases lay in between. This CDR3 has 14 amino acids.

This clonotype was seen only a few times. The genes are TRBV27 and TRBJ2-7, with 12 bases lining up with TRBD2. The CDR3 loop spans 15 amino acids. CDR1 is MNHEY, CDR2 SMNVEV, per germline (reference sequence). CDR3 DNA sequence: TGTGCGAGTGGCCTAGCGGGAGGGCCTGTTTACGAGCAGTACTTC. It is translated as CASGLAGGPVYEQYF.

The genes are TRBV9 and TRBJ1-1; D perhaps matches TRBD1 (5 bases). Germline V CDR1 and CDR2: SGDLS, YYNGEE. CDR3 length: 16 residues. V lost 9 bases and J lost 3, with 24 bases in between. CDR3 DNA: TGTGCCACCGAGGCCGTCGAGGGGTTTCTTGACACTGAAGCTTTCTTT. This codes for CATEAVEGFLDTEAFF. Filled out from reference TRBV9 and TRBJ1-1, the complete variable domain reads DSGVTQTPKHLITATGQRVTLRCSPRSGDLSVYWYQQSLDQGLQFLIQYYNGEERAKGNILERFSAQQFPDLHSELNLSSLELGDSALYFCATEAVEGFLDTEAFFGQGTRLTVV.

This clonotype came up once. This likely comes from a read error, as the CDR3 has no conserved phenylalanine or tryptophan at its end. This rearrangement joins TRBV5-1 to TRBJ2-5; 7 nucleotides match TRBD2. V gave up 4 bases and J gave up 4 bases; unmatched junction bases: 10. Germline CDR1 reads SGHRS; CDR2 reads YFSETQ. The CDR3 contains 15 residues. The CDR3 coding sequence is TGCGCCAGCAGCCCGGCGGGGGAGGCGGGAGAGACCCAGTACCTC. Its protein product is CASSPAGEAGETQYL.

This clonotype was seen a handful of times. J is TRBJ2-7 and V is TRBV6-6; D gene uncertain. V lost 6 bases, J lost 3 bases, and 12 bases lay in between. The CDR3 is 13 residues long. The germline V gene has CDR1 MNHNY and CDR2 SVGAGI (reference sequence). The CDR3 region is CASRYRENYEQYF. In DNA form, the CDR3 reads TGTGCCAGCAGATATCGCGAAAACTACGAGCAGTACTTC.

This clonotype was recorded a few times. The V and J genes are TRBV11-2 and TRBJ2-5, with TRBD1 matching over 7 bases. CDR1 and CDR2 from the germline V gene are SGHAT and FQNNGV. V lost 5 bases to trimming and J lost 2 bases; unmatched junction nucleotides: 17. The CDR3 is 18 residues long. The CDR3 sequence: CASSPSLFSYRGQETQYF. CDR3 sequence (DNA): TGTGCCAGCAGCCCGTCTCTGTTTAGCTACAGGGGACAAGAGACCCAGTACTTC.

Worth noting for this clonotype: A read error is likely, as this CDR3 ends without the conserved phenylalanine or tryptophan. The J gene is TRBJ1-5, the V gene TRBV20-1; D is uncertain. This CDR3 spans 16 amino acids. The ends were cut back, 3 bases at V and 0 bases at J, with 15 bases in the middle. Germline V CDR1 and CDR2: DFQATT, SNEGSKA (reference sequence). CDR3 in DNA: TGCAGTGCTAGTGTGGAGGCAGCTTATAGCAATCAGCCCCAGCATGGT. Translating gives CSASVEAAYSNQPQHG.

A few counts support this clonotype. This sequence joins TRBV28 and TRBJ2-7; 7 bases align to TRBD2. The germline V gene encodes CDR1 MDHEN and CDR2 SYDVKM. CDR3 length: 15 residues. The V gene end was trimmed by 5 bases and the J gene end by 5 bases; junction bases not matched to a gene: 12. The CDR3 region has the DNA TGTGCCAGCAGTGACCCGGGAGGCGGGTACCACGAGCAGTACTTC. Translating gives CASSDPGGGYHEQYF. The full variable domain, rest sourced from reference TRBV28 and TRBJ2-7, is DVKVTQSSRYLVKRTGEKVFLECVQDMDHENMFWYRQDPGLGLRLIYFSYDVKMKEKGDIPEGYSVSREKKERFSLILESASTNQTSMYLCASSDPGGGYHEQYFGPGTRLTVT.

The rearrangement links TRBV11-1 to TRBJ2-7, with 7 bases matching TRBD2. The V gene's germline CDR1 is SGHAT and CDR2 FQDESV (reference sequence). The CDR3 runs 14 residues. Germline trimming cut 1 base from V and 5 bases from J; bases unmatched to any gene: 5. Written as DNA, the CDR3 is TGTGCCAGCAGCTTAGGGGACTATGTTAACGAGCAGTACTTC. Its translation is CASSLGDYVNEQYF. The variable domain in full, with the rest retrieved from reference TRBV11-1 and TRBJ2-7, is EAEVAQSPRYKITEKSQAVAFWCDPISGHATLYWYRQILGQGPELLVQFQDESVVDDSQLPKDRFSAERLKGVDSTLKIQPAELGDSAMYLCASSLGDYVNEQYFGPGTRLTVT.